The 10 T cell receptor beta chains listed next were all sequenced from one sample in a study of T cells in Graves' hyperthyroidism and ophthalmopathy. Authors of the study amplified TCR beta CDR3 regions from RNA transcripts. When the TCR CDR3 underwent first-round RT-PCR, the HTBI primer set was used. MiXCR was run by TCRdb on the multiplex PCR reads, yielding one entry per CDR3 protein. This sample has about 580,000 distinct CDR3 sequences, with just over 45% found just once. Sequenced: peripheral blood or thyroid tissue (not recorded which). The receptors stem from a woman aged 18-29 years with Graves' hyperthyroidism.

On this clonotype: A read error may account for a junction end that differs from germline. The J gene is TRBJ1-5, the V gene TRBV7-9; D is unclear. This CDR3 region has 12 residues. Germline V gene lookup returns CDR1 SEHNR and CDR2 FQNEAQ (reference sequence). CDR3 bases: TGTGCCAGCAGGTTCGGGGATCAACCCCAGCATTTT. Encoded protein: CASRFGDQPQHF.

This clonotype was detected many times. This chain joins TRBV11-3 and TRBJ2-5; D not resolved. The CDR3 contains 14 residues. Germline loops: CDR1 SGHNT, CDR2 YENEEA. Trimming took 0 bases from V and 2 from J, leaving 7 bases between them. Here the CDR3 reads CASSLDLGQETQYF. The CDR3 nucleotides are TGTGCCAGCAGCTTAGACCTGGGGCAAGAGACCCAGTACTTC.

The chain joins TRBV15 to TRBJ2-7, with D unresolved. TRBJ2-1 explains the end of the DNA better; the J call may be wrong. CDR1 is LNHNV and CDR2 is YYDKDF in the germline V gene (reference sequence). The CDR3 has 12 residues. The CDR3 here is CATSRGNNEQFF. CDR3 in DNA: TGTGCCACCAGCCGTGGAAACAATGAGCAGTTCTTC.

The chain joins TRBV2 to TRBJ2-5; the match to TRBD2 covers 8 bases. This CDR3 spans 16 amino acids. J was trimmed by 1 base and V by 4 bases; bases with no gene match: 8. The germline V gene has CDR1 SNHLY and CDR2 FYNNEI. The DNA of the CDR3 is TGTGCCAGCAGTGCTGACGGTAGCGGGACCCAAGAGACCCAGTACTTC. The encoded protein is CASSADGSGTQETQYF. The full variable domain, its missing parts supplied by reference TRBV2 and TRBJ2-5, is EPEVTQTPSHQVTQMGQEVILRCVPISNHLYFYWYRQILGQKVEFLVSFYNNEISEKSEIFDDQFSVERPDGSNFTLKIRSTKLEDSAMYFCASSADGSGTQETQYFGPGTRLLVL.

V gene TRBV5-1 combines with J gene TRBJ1-1; D may be TRBD1 (6 bases). This CDR3 spans 14 amino acids. Germline V gives CDR1 SGHRS, CDR2 YFSETQ. V lost 2 bases to trimming and J lost 7 bases, with 15 bases between them. The CDR3 loop reads CASSLAGAYNEAFF. The CDR3 DNA is TGCGCCAGCAGCTTAGCGGGGGCATACAATGAAGCTTTCTTT.

This chain connects TRBV20-1 to TRBJ1-6, with 9 bases aligning to TRBD1. Trimming at V came to 2 bases and at J to 9 bases, leaving 8 bases not matched to a gene. Germline V gives CDR1 DFQATT, CDR2 SNEGSKA (reference sequence). CDR3 length equals 15 residues. In DNA, the CDR3 is TGCAGTGCTAGATCCCGGGACAGGGAAGGTTCACCCCTCCACTTT. Encoded protein: CSARSRDREGSPLHF.

The rearrangement links TRBV20-1 to TRBJ2-5; possibly TRBD1 for D (6 bases). V was clipped by 2 bases and J by 4 bases, with 14 bases between them. The CDR3 runs to 14 residues. Looked up from germline, CDR1 is DFQATT and CDR2 is SNEGSKA (reference sequence). CDR3 coding DNA: TGCAGTGCTAGACGGGAACTGACAGGAGAGACCCAGTACTTC. Translated, it gives CSARRELTGETQYF.

This chain links TRBV5-4 with TRBJ2-3; a possible D gene is TRBD2 (7 bases). This CDR3 has 16 residues. Looked up from germline, CDR1 is SGHNT and CDR2 is YYREEE (reference sequence). The V end lost 0 bases, the J end lost 5 bases, and 16 bases lay between the germline ends. The CDR3 sequence is CASSLDGGAIEDTQYF. CDR3 sequence (DNA): TGTGCCAGCAGCTTGGATGGGGGGGCGATTGAAGATACGCAGTATTTT.

The chain employs TRBV10-3 and TRBJ2-2; D perhaps matches TRBD2 (5 bases). This CDR3 region has 13 residues. V lost 11 bases and J lost 4, with 14 bases in between. Germline V lookup: CDR1 ENHRY, CDR2 SYGVKD. CDR3 nucleotide sequence: TGTGCCGTCACCCCTGGGAGCACCGGGGAGCTGTTTTTT. Residues: CAVTPGSTGELFF.

V usage is TRBV2 and J usage is TRBJ1-5; no clear D. The CDR3 totals 15 residues. Germline CDR1 reads SNHLY; CDR2 reads FYNNEI. V was cut by 7 bases and J by 0 bases, with 13 bases left in between. CDR3 nucleotides: TGTGCCAGCACTATTGAGGGATATAGCAATCAGCCCCAGCATTTT. It translates to CASTIEGYSNQPQHF.